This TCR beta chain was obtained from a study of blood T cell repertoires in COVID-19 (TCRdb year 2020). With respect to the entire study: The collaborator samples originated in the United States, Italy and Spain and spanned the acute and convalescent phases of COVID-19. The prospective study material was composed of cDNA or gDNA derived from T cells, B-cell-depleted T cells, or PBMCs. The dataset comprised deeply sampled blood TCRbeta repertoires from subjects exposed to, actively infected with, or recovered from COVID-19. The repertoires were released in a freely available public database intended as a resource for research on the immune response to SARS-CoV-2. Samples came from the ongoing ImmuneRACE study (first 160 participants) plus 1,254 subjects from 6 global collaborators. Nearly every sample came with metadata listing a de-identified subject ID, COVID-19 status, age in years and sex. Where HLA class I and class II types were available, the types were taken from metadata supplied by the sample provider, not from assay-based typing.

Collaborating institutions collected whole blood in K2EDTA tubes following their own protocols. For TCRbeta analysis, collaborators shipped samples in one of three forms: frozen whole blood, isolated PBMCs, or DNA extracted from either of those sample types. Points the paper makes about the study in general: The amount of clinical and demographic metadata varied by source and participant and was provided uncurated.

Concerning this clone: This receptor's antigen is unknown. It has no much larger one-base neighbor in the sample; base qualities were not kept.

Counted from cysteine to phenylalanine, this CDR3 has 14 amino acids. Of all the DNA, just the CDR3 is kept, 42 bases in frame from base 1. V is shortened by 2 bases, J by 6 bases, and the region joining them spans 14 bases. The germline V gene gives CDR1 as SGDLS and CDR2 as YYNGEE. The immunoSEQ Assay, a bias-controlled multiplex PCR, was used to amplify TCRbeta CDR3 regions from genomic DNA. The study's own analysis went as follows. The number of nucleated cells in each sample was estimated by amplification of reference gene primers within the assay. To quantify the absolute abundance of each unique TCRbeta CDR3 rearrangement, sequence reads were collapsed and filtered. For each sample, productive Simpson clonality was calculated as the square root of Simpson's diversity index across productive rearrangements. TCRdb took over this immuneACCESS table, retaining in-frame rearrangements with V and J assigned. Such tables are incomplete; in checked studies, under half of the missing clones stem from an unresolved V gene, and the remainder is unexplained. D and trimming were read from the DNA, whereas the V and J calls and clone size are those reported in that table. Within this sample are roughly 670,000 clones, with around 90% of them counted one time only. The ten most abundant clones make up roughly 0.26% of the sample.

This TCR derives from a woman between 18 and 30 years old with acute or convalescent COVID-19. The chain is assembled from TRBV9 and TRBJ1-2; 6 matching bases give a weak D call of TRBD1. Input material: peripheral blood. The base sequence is TGTGCCAGCAGCGTGGGCGGACAGCCTGATGGCTACACCTTC. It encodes CASSVGGQPDGYTF.